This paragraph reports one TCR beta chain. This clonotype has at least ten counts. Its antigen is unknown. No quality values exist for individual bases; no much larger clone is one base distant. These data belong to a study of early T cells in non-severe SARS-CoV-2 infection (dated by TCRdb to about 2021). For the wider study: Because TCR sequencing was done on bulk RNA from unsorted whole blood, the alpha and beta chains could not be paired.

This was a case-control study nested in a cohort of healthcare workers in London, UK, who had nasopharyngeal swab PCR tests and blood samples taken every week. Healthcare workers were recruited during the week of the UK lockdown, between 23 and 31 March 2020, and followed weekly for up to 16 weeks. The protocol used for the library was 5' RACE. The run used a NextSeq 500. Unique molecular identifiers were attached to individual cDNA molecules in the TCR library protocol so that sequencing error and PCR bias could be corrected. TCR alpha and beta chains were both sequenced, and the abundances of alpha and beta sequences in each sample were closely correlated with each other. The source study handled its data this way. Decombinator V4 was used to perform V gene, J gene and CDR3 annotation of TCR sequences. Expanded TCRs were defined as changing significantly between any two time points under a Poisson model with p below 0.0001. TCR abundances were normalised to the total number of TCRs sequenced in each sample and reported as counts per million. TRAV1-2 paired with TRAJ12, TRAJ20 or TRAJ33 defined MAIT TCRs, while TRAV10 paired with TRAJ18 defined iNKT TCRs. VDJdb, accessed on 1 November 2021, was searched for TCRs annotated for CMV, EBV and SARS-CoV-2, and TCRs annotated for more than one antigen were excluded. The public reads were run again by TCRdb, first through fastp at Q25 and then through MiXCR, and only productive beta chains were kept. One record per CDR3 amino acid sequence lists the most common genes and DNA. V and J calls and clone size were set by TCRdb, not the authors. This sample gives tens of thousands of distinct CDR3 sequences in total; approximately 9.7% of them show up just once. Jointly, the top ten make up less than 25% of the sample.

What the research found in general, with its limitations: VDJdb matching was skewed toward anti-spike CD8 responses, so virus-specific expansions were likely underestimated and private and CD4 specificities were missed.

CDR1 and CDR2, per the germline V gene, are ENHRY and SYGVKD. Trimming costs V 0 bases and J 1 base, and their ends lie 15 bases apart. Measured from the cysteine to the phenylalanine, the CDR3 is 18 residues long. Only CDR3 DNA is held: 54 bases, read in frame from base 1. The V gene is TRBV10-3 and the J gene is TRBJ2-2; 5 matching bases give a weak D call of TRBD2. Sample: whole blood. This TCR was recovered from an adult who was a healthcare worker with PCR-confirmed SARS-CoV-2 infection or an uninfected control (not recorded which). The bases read TGTGCCATCAGTGAGTCGCGGAGGCCTGACCAGAACACCGGGGAGCTGTTTTTT. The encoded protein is CAISESRRPDQNTGELFF.